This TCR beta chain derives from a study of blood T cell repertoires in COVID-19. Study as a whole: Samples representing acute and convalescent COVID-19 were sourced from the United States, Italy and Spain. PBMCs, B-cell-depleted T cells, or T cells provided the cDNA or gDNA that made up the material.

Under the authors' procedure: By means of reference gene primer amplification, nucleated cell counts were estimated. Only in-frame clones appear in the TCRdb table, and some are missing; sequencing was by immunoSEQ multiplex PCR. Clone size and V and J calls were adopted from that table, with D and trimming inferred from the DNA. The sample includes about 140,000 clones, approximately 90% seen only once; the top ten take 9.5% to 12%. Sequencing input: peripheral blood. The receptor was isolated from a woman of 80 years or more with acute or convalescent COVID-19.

The CDR3 DNA reads TGTGCCAGCAGCCGGGACAGGGGGTCTGGCTACACCTTC. Its protein product is CASSRDRGSGYTF. The chain is built from TRBV7-3 and TRBJ1-2, with 11 bases matching TRBD1. Germline V gene sequence: CDR1 SGHTA, CDR2 FQGTGA. V lost 5 bases to trimming and J lost 7 bases; unmatched junction nucleotides: 3. The CDR3 is 13 residues long. Full variable domain (missing parts from reference TRBV7-3 and TRBJ1-2): GAGVSQTPSNKVTEKGKYVELRCDPISGHTALYWYRQSLGQGPEFLIYFQGTGAADDSGLPNDRFFAVRPEGSVSTLKIQRTERGDSAVYLCASSRDRGSGYTFGSGTRLTVV.